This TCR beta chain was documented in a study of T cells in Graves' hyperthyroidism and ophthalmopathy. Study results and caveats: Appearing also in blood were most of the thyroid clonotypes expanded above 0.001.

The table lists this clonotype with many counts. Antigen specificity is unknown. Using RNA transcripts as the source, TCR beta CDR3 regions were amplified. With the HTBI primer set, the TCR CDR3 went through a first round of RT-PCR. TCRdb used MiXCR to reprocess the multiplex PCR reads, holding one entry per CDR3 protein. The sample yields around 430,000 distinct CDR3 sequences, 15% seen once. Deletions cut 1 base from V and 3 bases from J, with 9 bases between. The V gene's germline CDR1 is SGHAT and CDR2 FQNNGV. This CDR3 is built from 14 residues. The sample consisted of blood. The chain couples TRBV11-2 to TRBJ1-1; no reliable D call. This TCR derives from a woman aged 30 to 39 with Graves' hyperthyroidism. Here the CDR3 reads CASSLGVQYTEAFF. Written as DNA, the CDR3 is TGTGCCAGCAGCTTAGGGGTACAGTACACTGAAGCTTTCTTT.